This T cell receptor beta chain was observed in a study of control samples from healthy donors and cancer patients. The CDR3 is made up of 13 amino acids. Germline CDR1 MRHNA, CDR2 SNTAGT. V was shortened by 3 bases and J by 5 bases, with 7 bases between the two germline ends. Clones were read by immunoSEQ multiplex PCR, and TCRdb kept only the in-frame ones, dropping some. The sample lists 30,000 to 40,000 clones; 80% to 90% were seen once. This receptor was identified in a woman aged 55-69 years with lung cancer. Sequencing used PBMCs. The chain joins TRBV6-4 to TRBJ2-2; a weak D match, TRBD1 (5 bases). Written as DNA, the CDR3 is TGTGCCAGCAGTGAACAGGTGACCGGGGAGCTGTTTTTT. Amino acids: CASSEQVTGELFF.